Sequencing of this TCR beta chain was carried out in a study of T-cell reconstitution after alpha-beta-depleted transplantation in children. This sample's TCRbeta library carried unique molecular identifier barcodes. TCRdb re-called the PCR reads with MiXCR, one entry per CDR3 protein. The table has hundreds of thousands of distinct CDR3 sequences, over 10% seen once. Germline trimming cut 1 base from V and 3 bases from J; bases unmatched to any gene: 12. CDR1 is SGHTA, CDR2 FQGTGA, per germline. CDR3 size: 18 residues. About this clonotype itself: Its antigen is unknown.

Study-wide findings and caveats: A year had passed since transplant, and T-cell counts and diversity by then came mostly from newly produced T cells. In patients about two months after transplant, alpha-beta T cells reportedly arose from several hundred expanded graft clones. At day 60, the high TCRbeta diversity found in some patients originated from recipient T cells and thymic progenitors that had survived.

This material consisted of PBMCs, mostly from graft donor cells, taken 360 days after TCRalphabeta/CD19-depleted stem cell transplant. This receptor was taken from a male patient aged 10 to 17 who had a stem cell transplant for acute myeloid leukemia, so the T cells may come from the graft donor. This chain uses TRBV7-3 with TRBJ2-5; 9 positions agree with TRBD1. The CDR3 nucleotides are TGTGCCAGCAGCTTAAAAGTGGACGGGACAGGGATTGAAGAGACCCAGTACTTC. This gives the protein CASSLKVDGTGIEETQYF.